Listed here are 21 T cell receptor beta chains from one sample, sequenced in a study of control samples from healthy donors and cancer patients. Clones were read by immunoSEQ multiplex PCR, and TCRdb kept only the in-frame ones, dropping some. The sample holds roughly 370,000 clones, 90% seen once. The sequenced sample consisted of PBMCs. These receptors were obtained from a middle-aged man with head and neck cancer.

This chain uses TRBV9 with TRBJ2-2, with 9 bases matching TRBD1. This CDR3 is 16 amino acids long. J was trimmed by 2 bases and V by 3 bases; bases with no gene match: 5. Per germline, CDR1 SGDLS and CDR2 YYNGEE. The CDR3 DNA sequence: TGTGCCAGCAGCGCTAGGACAGGGGCTAACACCGGGGAGCTGTTTTTT. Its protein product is CASSARTGANTGELFF.

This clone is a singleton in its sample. The DNA of the CDR3 is TGTGCCATCAGTGAGTCGACTGGGGTTCAGCCCCAGCATTTT. It specifies CAISESTGVQPQHF. V and J are TRBV10-3 and TRBJ1-5; D not resolved. The germline V and J ends were trimmed by 0 bases and 6 bases, with 9 bases remaining between them. This CDR3 has 14 residues. In germline, CDR1 is ENHRY, CDR2 SYGVKD.

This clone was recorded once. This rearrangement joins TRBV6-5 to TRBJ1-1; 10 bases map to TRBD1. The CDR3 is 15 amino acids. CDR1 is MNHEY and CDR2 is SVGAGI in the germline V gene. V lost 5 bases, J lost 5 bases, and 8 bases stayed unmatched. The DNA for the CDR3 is TGTGCCAGCAGTAGACCCGGACAGGGGGAGACTGAAGCTTTCTTT. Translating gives CASSRPGQGETEAFF.

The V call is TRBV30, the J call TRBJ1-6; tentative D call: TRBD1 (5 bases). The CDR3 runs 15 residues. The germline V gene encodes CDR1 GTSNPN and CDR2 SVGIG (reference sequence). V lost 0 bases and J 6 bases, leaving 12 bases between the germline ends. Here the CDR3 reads CAWSVSSQGNSPLHF. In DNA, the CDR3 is TGTGCCTGGAGTGTATCCAGTCAGGGTAATTCACCCCTCCACTTT.

CDR3: CASSYSPDRGRGYTF. The CDR3 bases are TGTGCCAGCAGTTATTCACCGGACAGGGGGCGGGGCTACACCTTC. This sequence joins TRBV6-5 and TRBJ1-2; 11 nucleotides line up with TRBD1. CDR1 is MNHEY and CDR2 is SVGAGI in the germline V gene. This CDR3 region has 15 residues. V dropped 3 bases and J dropped 8; count of bases not matched to a gene: 8.

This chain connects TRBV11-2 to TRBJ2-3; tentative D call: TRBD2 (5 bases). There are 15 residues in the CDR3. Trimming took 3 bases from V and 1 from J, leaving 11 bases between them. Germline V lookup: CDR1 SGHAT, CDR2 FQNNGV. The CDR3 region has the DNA TGTGCCAGCAGCTTTTCAGGAGGTGGCACAGATACGCAGTATTTT. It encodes CASSFSGGGTDTQYF.

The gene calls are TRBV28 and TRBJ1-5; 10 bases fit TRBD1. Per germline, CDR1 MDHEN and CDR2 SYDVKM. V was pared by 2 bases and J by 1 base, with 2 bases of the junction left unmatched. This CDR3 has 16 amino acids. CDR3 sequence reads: CASSLVGQGSNQPQHF. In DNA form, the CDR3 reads TGTGCCAGCAGTTTAGTGGGACAGGGGAGCAATCAGCCCCAGCATTTT.

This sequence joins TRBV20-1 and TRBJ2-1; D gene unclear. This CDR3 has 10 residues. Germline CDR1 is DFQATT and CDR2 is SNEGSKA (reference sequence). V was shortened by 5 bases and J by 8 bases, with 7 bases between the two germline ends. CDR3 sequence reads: CSAARYEQFF. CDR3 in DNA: TGCAGTGCTGCTAGGTATGAGCAGTTCTTC.

CDR3 loop: CASSQYAGQPQHF. In DNA form, the CDR3 reads TGTGCCAGCAGCCAGTACGCGGGTCAGCCCCAGCATTTT. The chain links TRBV14 to TRBJ1-5; no clear D. The CDR3 length is 13 residues. Trimming took off 3 bases at V and 6 bases at J, with 9 bases between the two ends. Per the germline V gene, CDR1 is SGHDN and CDR2 is FVKESK.

Here the CDR3 reads CASSETRAGNEQFF. CDR3 DNA sequence: TGTGCCAGCAGTGAGACCAGGGCGGGTAATGAGCAGTTCTTC. The chain recombines TRBV6-1 with TRBJ2-1; D may correspond to TRBD1 or TRBD2 (5 bases each). Germline V gene lookup returns CDR1 MNHNS and CDR2 SASEGT. V was cut by 3 bases and J by 7 bases, with 13 bases left in between. The CDR3 extends over 14 amino acids.

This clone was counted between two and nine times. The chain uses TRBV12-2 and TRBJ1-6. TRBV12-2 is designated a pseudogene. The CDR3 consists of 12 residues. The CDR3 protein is CASRWINSPLHF. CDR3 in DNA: TGTGCAAGTCGCTGGATAAATTCACCCCTCCACTTT.

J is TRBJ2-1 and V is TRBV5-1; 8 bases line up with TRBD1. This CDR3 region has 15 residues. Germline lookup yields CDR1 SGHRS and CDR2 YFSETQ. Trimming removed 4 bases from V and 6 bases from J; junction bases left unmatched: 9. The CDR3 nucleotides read TGCGCCAGCAGCGCTCCGGGACAGGCCTTCAATGAGCAGTTCTTC. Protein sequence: CASSAPGQAFNEQFF.

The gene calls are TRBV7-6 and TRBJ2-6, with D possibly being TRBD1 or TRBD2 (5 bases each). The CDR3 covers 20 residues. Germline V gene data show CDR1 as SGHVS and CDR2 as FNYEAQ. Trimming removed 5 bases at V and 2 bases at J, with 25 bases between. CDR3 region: CASSRDISGTGRAGANVLTF. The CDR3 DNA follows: TGTGCCAGCAGCAGAGATATCTCGGGAACAGGTCGGGCTGGGGCCAACGTCCTGACTTTC.

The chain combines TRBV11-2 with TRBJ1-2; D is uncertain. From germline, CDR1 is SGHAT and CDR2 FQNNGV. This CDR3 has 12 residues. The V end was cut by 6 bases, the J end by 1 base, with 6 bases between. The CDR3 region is CASSLINYGYTF. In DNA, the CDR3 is TGTGCCAGCAGTTTGATTAACTATGGCTACACCTTC.

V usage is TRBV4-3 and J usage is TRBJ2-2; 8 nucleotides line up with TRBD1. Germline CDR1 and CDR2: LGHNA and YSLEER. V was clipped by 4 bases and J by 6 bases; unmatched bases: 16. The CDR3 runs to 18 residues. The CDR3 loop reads CASSLNRRGRGLSGELFF. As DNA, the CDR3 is TGCGCCAGCAGCCTAAACCGCCGGGGCAGGGGGCTATCCGGGGAGCTGTTTTTT.

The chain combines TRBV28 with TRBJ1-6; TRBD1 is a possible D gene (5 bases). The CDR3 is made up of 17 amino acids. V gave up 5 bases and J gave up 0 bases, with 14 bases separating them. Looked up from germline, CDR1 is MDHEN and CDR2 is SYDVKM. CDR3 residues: CASSTDRISSYNSPLHF. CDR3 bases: TGTGCCAGCAGTACCGACAGAATTAGCTCCTATAATTCACCCCTCCACTTT.

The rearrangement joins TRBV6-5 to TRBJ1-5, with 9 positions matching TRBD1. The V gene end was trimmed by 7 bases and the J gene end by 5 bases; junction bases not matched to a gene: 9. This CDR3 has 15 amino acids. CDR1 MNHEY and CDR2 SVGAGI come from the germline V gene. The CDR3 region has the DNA TGTGCCAGCAACCTCCGGAGGGACAGGGATCAGCCCCAGCATTTT. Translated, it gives CASNLRRDRDQPQHF.

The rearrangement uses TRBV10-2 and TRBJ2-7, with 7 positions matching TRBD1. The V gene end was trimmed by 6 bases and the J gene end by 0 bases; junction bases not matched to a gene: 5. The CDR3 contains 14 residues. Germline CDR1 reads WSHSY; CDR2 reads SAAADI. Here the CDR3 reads CASRRGQSSYEQYF. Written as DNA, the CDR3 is TGCGCCAGCAGGAGGGGGCAGAGCTCCTACGAGCAGTACTTC.

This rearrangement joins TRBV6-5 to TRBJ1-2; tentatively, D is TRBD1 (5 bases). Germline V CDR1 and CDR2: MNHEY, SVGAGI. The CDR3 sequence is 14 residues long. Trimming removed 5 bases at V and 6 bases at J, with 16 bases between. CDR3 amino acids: CASSPLRGGDGYTF. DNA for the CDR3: TGTGCCAGCAGTCCCCTTCGGGGGGGAGATGGCTACACCTTC.

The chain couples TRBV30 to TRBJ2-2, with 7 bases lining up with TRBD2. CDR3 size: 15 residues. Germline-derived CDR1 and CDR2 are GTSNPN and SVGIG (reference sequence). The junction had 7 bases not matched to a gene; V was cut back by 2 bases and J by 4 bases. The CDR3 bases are TGTGCCTGGAGTCGTAGCGGGTTGGGCACCGGGGAGCTGTTTTTT. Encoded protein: CAWSRSGLGTGELFF.

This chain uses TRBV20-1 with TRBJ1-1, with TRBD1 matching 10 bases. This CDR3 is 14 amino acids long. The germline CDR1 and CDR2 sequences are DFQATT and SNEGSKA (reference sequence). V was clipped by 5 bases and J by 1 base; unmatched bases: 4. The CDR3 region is CSAGDRGRNTEAFF. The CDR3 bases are TGCAGTGCTGGTGACAGGGGGCGGAACACTGAAGCTTTCTTT.